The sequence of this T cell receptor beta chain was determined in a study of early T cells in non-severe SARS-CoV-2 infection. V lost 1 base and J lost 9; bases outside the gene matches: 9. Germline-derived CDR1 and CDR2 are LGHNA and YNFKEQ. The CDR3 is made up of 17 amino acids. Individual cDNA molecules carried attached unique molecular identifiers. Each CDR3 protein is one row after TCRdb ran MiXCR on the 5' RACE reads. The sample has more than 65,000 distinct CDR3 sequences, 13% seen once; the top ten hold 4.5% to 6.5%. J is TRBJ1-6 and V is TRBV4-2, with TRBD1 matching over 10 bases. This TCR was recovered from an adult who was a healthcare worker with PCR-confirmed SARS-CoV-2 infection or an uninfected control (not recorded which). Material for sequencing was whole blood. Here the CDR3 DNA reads TGTGCCAGCAGCCAAGGCCTTCGGACAGGGGGGCGTTCACCCCTCCACTTT. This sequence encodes CASSQGLRTGGRSPLHF.